This TCR beta chain was obtained from a study of blood T cell repertoires in COVID-19. Sequenced by immunoSEQ multiplex PCR; TCRdb stores in-frame clones only, minus some. This sample has about 140,000 clones; approximately 84% occur once, and the top ten carry approximately 3.6%. The cohort comprised adults aged about 18 to 89 years residing in about two dozen US areas. This clonotype was sampled from a woman in her fifties or sixties with acute COVID-19. The source material was PBMCs or T cells enriched from blood (not recorded which).

In DNA, the CDR3 is TGTGCCAGCAGCTTGGGCCGGGAGGGACCCTACAATGAGCAGTTCTTC. It translates to CASSLGREGPYNEQFF. The rearrangement joins TRBV5-4 to TRBJ2-1; 8 bases match TRBD2. Trimming at V came to 0 bases and at J to 2 bases, leaving 4 bases not matched to a gene. Germline assignment: CDR1 SGHNT and CDR2 YYREEE (reference sequence). CDR3 length equals 16 residues.